These 11 T cell receptor beta chains came from one sample sequenced in a study of blood T cells in healthy people across ages. Through a sample-barcoded 5' primer and a J-beta primer mix, a second PCR was run for roughly 6 to 11 cycles. TCRdb redid the calling of the 5' RACE reads with MiXCR, one entry per CDR3 protein. The data show 1.5 million to 2 million distinct CDR3 sequences, with 49% seen just once and over 2% held by the top ten. Sample: blood. The receptors here all came from a woman between 35 and 50 years old in good health.

This clonotype is a singleton in its sample. J is TRBJ2-5 and V is TRBV20-1; 10 bases are a match to TRBD2. V was pared by 1 base and J by 4 bases, with 3 bases of the junction left unmatched. Germline CDR1 and CDR2: DFQATT and SNEGSKA (reference sequence). The CDR3 sequence is 14 residues long. The CDR3 coding sequence is TGCAGTGCTAGAGCTGTAGCGGGGGGAGAGACCCAGTACTTC. This sequence encodes CSARAVAGGETQYF.

This chain uses TRBV6-2 or TRBV6-3 with TRBJ1-5; D ambiguous. The length of the CDR3 is 14 residues. Looked up from germline, CDR1 is MNHEY and CDR2 is SVGEGT. V dropped 6 bases and J dropped 7 bases, with 16 bases sitting between them. The CDR3 region has the DNA TGTGCCAGCAGCGAAAAGTTGGGAGGGCAGCCCCAGCATTTT. It codes for CASSEKLGGQPQHF.

The chain recombines TRBV27 with TRBJ2-7; TRBD1 agrees at 11 bases. CDR1 is MNHEY, CDR2 SMNVEV, per germline (reference sequence). The V segment lost 5 bases and the J segment 6 bases; nucleotides outside the gene matches: 6. There are 14 residues in the CDR3. CDR3 in amino acids: CASSLRGTGGEQYF. The CDR3 DNA reads as TGTGCCAGCAGTCTCCGCGGGACAGGGGGCGAGCAGTACTTC.

The chain recombines TRBV6-2 or TRBV6-3 with TRBJ2-7; 8 bases map to TRBD1. With V trimmed by 6 bases and J by 0 bases, 10 bases remained unmatched. CDR1 and CDR2 (germline): MNHEY, SVGEGT. CDR3 length: 16 amino acids. The CDR3 coding sequence is TGTGCCAGCAGCCGATTCGGACAGGGAGCCTCCTACGAGCAGTACTTC. Its protein product is CASSRFGQGASYEQYF.

The CDR3 DNA sequence: TGTGCCAGCAGTTTTTACGATTACGAGCAGTACTTC. As protein: CASSFYDYEQYF. This chain links TRBV28 with TRBJ2-5; D gene unclear. The DNA end favors TRBJ2-7, so the J call may be wrong. The CDR3 is made up of 12 amino acids. Germline assignment: CDR1 MDHEN and CDR2 SYDVKM.

The V and J genes are TRBV20-1 and TRBJ2-7; D tentatively reads TRBD1 or TRBD2 (5 bases each). This CDR3 comprises 15 residues. CDR1 and CDR2 from the germline V gene are DFQATT and SNEGSKA (reference sequence). The V and J ends lost 1 base and 3 bases respectively, with 16 bases between them. CDR3 sequence: CSARGSQGRYYEQYF. CDR3 bases: TGCAGTGCTAGAGGATCTCAGGGACGGTACTACGAGCAGTACTTC.

This clonotype has more than one count but fewer than ten. This chain connects TRBV20-1 to TRBJ2-7; a possible D gene is TRBD2 (6 bases). The CDR3 length is 12 residues. V lost 4 bases to trimming and J lost 3 bases, with 10 bases between them. The V gene's germline CDR1 is DFQATT and CDR2 SNEGSKA (reference sequence). CDR3 in DNA: TGCAGTGCTAATGGCGGGGTCTACGAGCAGTACTTC. Translation gives CSANGGVYEQYF.

This clonotype was observed a few times. The V and J genes are TRBV28 and TRBJ2-5; no definite D call. The DNA end is more similar to TRBJ2-7, so the J call may be wrong. CDR1 is MDHEN and CDR2 is SYDVKM in the germline V gene. CDR3 length equals 14 residues. CDR3 residues: CASSLGPPSYEQYF. As DNA, the CDR3 is TGTGCCAGCAGCCTCGGGCCTCCTTCCTACGAGCAGTACTTC.

The chain is built from TRBV7-2 and TRBJ1-4, with TRBD1 identical over 7 bases. Germline values: CDR1 SGHTA, CDR2 FQGNSA. J was trimmed by 8 bases and V by 5 bases; bases with no gene match: 11. The CDR3 covers 15 residues. This chain's CDR3 is CASSRSGGIREKLFF. The CDR3, as DNA: TGTGCCAGCAGCCGTTCAGGGGGAATCAGGGAAAAACTGTTTTTT.

This clonotype was detected a few times. The rearrangement uses TRBV6-5 and TRBJ2-1; 10 positions agree with TRBD1. The CDR3 loop spans 13 amino acids. J gave up 9 bases and V 5 bases, and 4 bases lay outside the gene matches. Germline loops: CDR1 MNHEY, CDR2 SVGAGI. In DNA, the CDR3 is TGTGCCAGCAGTACTGGGACAGGGGTTGAGCAGTTCTTC. Translation: CASSTGTGVEQFF.

This clonotype turned up a few times. The chain couples TRBV7-2 to TRBJ2-7; a weak D match, TRBD2 (5 bases). The CDR3 is 15 residues long. Germline CDR1 SGHTA, CDR2 FQGNSA. V lost 4 bases and J lost 0, with 13 bases in between. The CDR3 spells CASSSRTFNSYEQYF. CDR3 bases: TGTGCCAGCAGCTCTAGGACTTTTAACTCCTACGAGCAGTACTTC.